The entry below gives a single T cell receptor beta chain sequence along with its context. This record belongs to a study of blood T cell repertoires in COVID-19. Some clones are missing from TCRdb's copy, which holds only in-frame ones; the method was immunoSEQ multiplex PCR. The sample consists of a few hundred thousand clones, roughly four fifths of them appearing once. Sequenced input: PBMCs or T cells enriched from blood (not recorded which). This receptor was taken from a young man with acute COVID-19.

The CDR3 nucleotides are TGCAGCGTTCCGGCAGGGGGAAACACCATATATTTT. Translation: CSVPAGGNTIYF. The chain combines TRBV29-1 with TRBJ1-3, with a weak D call TRBD1 (5 bases). Trimming removed 5 bases from V and 4 bases from J, with 9 bases in between. CDR1 SQVTM and CDR2 ANQGSEA come from the germline V gene. The CDR3 extends over 12 amino acids.